This entry lists 17 T cell receptor beta chains sequenced from one sample in a study of shared clonotypes between healthy human individuals. The data were produced by immunoSEQ multiplex PCR, yet TCRdb's version contains in-frame clones alone and is incomplete. This sample yields some 1.4 million clones, of which around 97% are seen a single time; roughly 1.1% belongs to the top ten. The sequenced sample was naive CD4+ T cells sorted from blood. Subset reported: CD45RA+ positively selected. The receptor source for this set is a man aged 25-40 years in good health.

The J gene is TRBJ1-1, the V gene TRBV19; the D is unclear. The CDR3 consists of 13 residues. V lost 5 bases and J lost 0, with 7 bases in between. Germline V gives CDR1 LNHDA, CDR2 SQIVND (reference sequence). This CDR3 reads CASSFSMNTEAFF. CDR3 in DNA: TGTGCCAGTAGTTTTTCCATGAACACTGAAGCTTTCTTT. The variable domain in full, completed from reference TRBV19 and TRBJ1-1, reads DGGITQSPKYLFRKEGQNVTLSCEQNLNHDAMYWYRQDPGQGLRLIYYSQIVNDFQKGDIAEGYSVSREKKESFPLTVTSAQKNPTAFYLCASSFSMNTEAFFGQGTRLTVV.

The V call is TRBV7-9, the J call TRBJ2-5; 7 bases fit TRBD1. This CDR3 is built from 17 residues. Germline loops: CDR1 SEHNR, CDR2 FQNEAQ (reference sequence). V was clipped by 0 bases and J by 1 base; unmatched bases: 8. CDR3 sequence reads: CASSLALQGLGQETQYF. The CDR3, as DNA: TGTGCCAGCAGCTTAGCCCTACAGGGGTTGGGCCAAGAGACCCAGTACTTC.

This clone occurred once. Other DNA sequences in the same sample also yield this CDR3. The chain couples TRBV9 to TRBJ2-5; D is uncertain. The germline V and J ends were trimmed by 0 bases and 3 bases, with 9 bases remaining between them. Germline CDR1 SGDLS, CDR2 YYNGEE. The CDR3 extends over 14 amino acids. The CDR3 bases are TGTGCCAGCAGCGTAGGACAATTAAAAGAGACCCAGTACTTC. Encoded protein: CASSVGQLKETQYF.

This CDR3 reads CASSPGQGRYNEQFF. CDR3 DNA sequence: TGTGCCAGCAGCCCGGGACAGGGGCGCTACAATGAGCAGTTCTTC. The chain links TRBV7-3 to TRBJ2-1; 10 positions match TRBD1. Germline V CDR1 and CDR2: SGHTA, FQGTGA. The CDR3 covers 15 residues. With V trimmed by 5 bases and J by 3 bases, 4 bases remained unmatched.

CDR3 amino acids: CASSPAVGYEQYF. CDR3 coding DNA: TGTGCCAGCTCACCAGCGGTCGGCTACGAGCAGTACTTC. The rearrangement joins TRBV18 to TRBJ2-7; D not certain. The CDR3 is made up of 13 amino acids. The ends were cut back, 2 bases at V and 3 bases at J, with 8 bases in the middle. The germline gives CDR1 KGHSH, CDR2 LQKENI.

This chain joins TRBV30 and TRBJ1-5; 8 positions match TRBD1. Germline V gene data show CDR1 as GTSNPN and CDR2 as SVGIG (reference sequence). Trimming cost V 3 bases and J 7 bases; bases outside gene matches: 5. This CDR3 contains 13 residues. The CDR3 nucleotides are TGTGCCTGGAGCAGGGGGCTCTGGCAGCCCCAGCATTTT. It codes for CAWSRGLWQPQHF.

The chain carries TRBV9 and TRBJ2-3; TRBD2 matches at 7 bases. Germline CDR1 SGDLS, CDR2 YYNGEE. This CDR3 contains 16 residues. Unmatched junction bases numbered 14, after V lost 5 bases and J lost 5 bases. CDR3: CASSSVGEGRLDTQYF. The CDR3 DNA is TGTGCCAGCAGTTCGGTCGGGGAGGGGCGCTTAGATACGCAGTATTTT. The full variable domain, in which reference TRBV9 and TRBJ2-3 provide the parts outside the CDR3, is DSGVTQTPKHLITATGQRVTLRCSPRSGDLSVYWYQQSLDQGLQFLIQYYNGEERAKGNILERFSAQQFPDLHSELNLSSLELGDSALYFCASSSVGEGRLDTQYFGPGTRLTVL.

CDR3: CASSLISGSPSYEQYF. CDR3 in DNA: TGTGCCAGCAGTTTAATTAGCGGGAGCCCTTCCTACGAGCAGTACTTC. The chain couples TRBV28 to TRBJ2-7; 9 nucleotides align to TRBD2. The V and J ends lost 2 bases and 1 base, in that order; junction bases with no gene match: 6. Per germline, CDR1 MDHEN and CDR2 SYDVKM. The CDR3 runs to 16 residues. The full variable domain, its missing parts supplied by reference TRBV28 and TRBJ2-7, is DVKVTQSSRYLVKRTGEKVFLECVQDMDHENMFWYRQDPGLGLRLIYFSYDVKMKEKGDIPEGYSVSREKKERFSLILESASTNQTSMYLCASSLISGSPSYEQYFGPGTRLTVT.

The gene calls are TRBV10-1 and TRBJ2-1; D gene uncertain. The CDR3 has 12 amino acids. The V and J ends lost 8 bases and 7 bases respectively, with 12 bases between them. CDR1 is WNHNN and CDR2 is SYGVQD in the germline V gene (reference sequence). The CDR3 coding sequence is TGCGCCAGCGGTCGCCCCGGGAATGAGCAGTTCTTC. It yields the protein CASGRPGNEQFF.

This chain links TRBV29-1 with TRBJ1-5; D unresolved. The CDR3 runs 12 residues. V was cut by 4 bases and J by 6 bases, with 10 bases left in between. Germline values: CDR1 SQVTM, CDR2 ANQGSEA. CDR3 bases: TGCAGCGTTGTTGTGGGGAGTCAGCCCCAGCATTTT. Its translation: CSVVVGSQPQHF.

This clone was detected once. The chain employs TRBV5-4 and TRBJ2-3; 7 nucleotides line up with TRBD2. V trimming: 4 bases; J trimming: 2 bases; junction bases outside the gene matches: 4. The CDR3 consists of 14 residues. The germline CDR1 and CDR2 sequences are SGHNT and YYREEE (reference sequence). The CDR3 bases are TGTGCCAGCAGCCGAGCGGGGAACACAGATACGCAGTATTTT. Amino acid sequence: CASSRAGNTDTQYF. Based on the CDR3 plus reference TRBV5-4 and TRBJ2-3, the full variable domain is ETGVTQSPTHLIKTRGQQVTLRCSSQSGHNTVSWYQQALGQGPQFIFQYYREEENGRGNFPPRFSGLQFPNYSSELNVNALELDDSALYLCASSRAGNTDTQYFGPGTRLTVL.

The rearrangement links TRBV19 to TRBJ2-7; TRBD2 matches at 10 bases. Looked up from germline, CDR1 is LNHDA and CDR2 is SQIVND (reference sequence). Germline trimming cut 4 bases from V and 3 bases from J; bases unmatched to any gene: 6. The CDR3 contains 15 residues. In DNA form, the CDR3 reads TGTGCCAGTAGTACCCTAGCGGGAGCCGACTACGAGCAGTACTTC. This translates into CASSTLAGADYEQYF.

The rearrangement joins TRBV10-1 to TRBJ1-3; D is unresolved. Trimming cost V 7 bases and J 1 base, with 5 bases left between them. This CDR3 has 12 residues. Germline CDR1 and CDR2: WNHNN and SYGVQD (reference sequence). The CDR3 protein is CASIISGNTIYF. Written as DNA, the CDR3 is TGCGCCAGCATTATTTCTGGAAACACCATATATTTT.

In its sample, this clone was seen a few times. Other DNA sequences in the sample encode the same CDR3. The V call is TRBV5-1, the J call TRBJ1-1; D gene unclear. V dropped 0 bases and J dropped 1 base, with 4 bases sitting between them. The CDR3 totals 13 residues. Germline loops: CDR1 SGHRS, CDR2 YFSETQ. The CDR3 DNA reads TGCGCCAGCAGCTTGGCCGGGAACACTGAAGCTTTCTTT. It yields the protein CASSLAGNTEAFF.

This clone was counted a few times. This chain links TRBV11-2 with TRBJ2-3; 7 nucleotides match TRBD2. Germline CDR1 is SGHAT and CDR2 is FQNNGV. J lost 5 bases, V lost 1 base, and 6 bases had no gene match. This CDR3 contains 15 residues. CDR3 loop: CASSLGGRAVDTQYF. The CDR3 nucleotides read TGTGCCAGCAGCTTAGGAGGGAGGGCCGTAGATACGCAGTATTTT.

Comments on this clone: The sample contains more than one DNA sequence encoding this CDR3. The J gene is TRBJ2-7, the V gene TRBV19; tentative D call: TRBD1 (6 bases). Trimming took 1 base from V and 2 from J, leaving 9 bases between them. Germline CDR1 LNHDA, CDR2 SQIVND (reference sequence). This CDR3 is built from 14 residues. CDR3 residues: CASSIVAGAYEQYF. Written as DNA, the CDR3 is TGTGCCAGTAGTATAGTTGCAGGGGCCTACGAGCAGTACTTC. Based on the CDR3 plus reference TRBV19 and TRBJ2-7, the full variable domain is DGGITQSPKYLFRKEGQNVTLSCEQNLNHDAMYWYRQDPGQGLRLIYYSQIVNDFQKGDIAEGYSVSREKKESFPLTVTSAQKNPTAFYLCASSIVAGAYEQYFGPGTRLTVT.

This clone was seen just once. The V gene is TRBV28, the J gene TRBJ1-2, with D unresolved. CDR1 MDHEN and CDR2 SYDVKM come from the germline V gene. This CDR3 has 13 amino acids. V was cut by 2 bases and J by 6 bases, with 10 bases left in between. The CDR3 nucleotides are TGTGCCAGCAGTTTAGGACCTCAGAATGGCTACACCTTC. Protein sequence: CASSLGPQNGYTF.